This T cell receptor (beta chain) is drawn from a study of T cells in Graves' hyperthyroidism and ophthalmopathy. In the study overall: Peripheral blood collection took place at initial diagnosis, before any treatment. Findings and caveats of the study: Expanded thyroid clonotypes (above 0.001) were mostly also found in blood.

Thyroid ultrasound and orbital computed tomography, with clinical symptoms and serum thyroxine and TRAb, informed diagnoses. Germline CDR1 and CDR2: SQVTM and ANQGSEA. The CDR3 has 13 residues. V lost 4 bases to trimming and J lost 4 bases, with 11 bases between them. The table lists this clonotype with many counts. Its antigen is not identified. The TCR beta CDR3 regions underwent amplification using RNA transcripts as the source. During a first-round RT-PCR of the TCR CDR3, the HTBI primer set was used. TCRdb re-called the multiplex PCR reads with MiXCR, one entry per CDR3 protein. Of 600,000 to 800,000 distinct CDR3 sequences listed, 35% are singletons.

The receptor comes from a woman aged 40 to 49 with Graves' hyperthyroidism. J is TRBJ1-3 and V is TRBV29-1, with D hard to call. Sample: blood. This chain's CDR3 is CSVASQSGNTIYF. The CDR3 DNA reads TGCAGCGTTGCATCCCAGTCGGGAAACACCATATATTTT.